These 4 T cell receptor beta chains were sequenced from one sample in a study of OX40 agonist ivuxolimab in advanced cancers. Profiled with immunoSEQ multiplex PCR; TCRdb holds only in-frame clones, not every one. The table has some 66,000 clones, over 75% seen once. The sequencing here drew on CD4+ or CD8+ T cells sorted from blood, taken in a trial of the OX40 agonist ivuxolimab. These receptors all stem from an adult with an advanced solid tumor such as melanoma, head and neck, liver or kidney cancer.

The rearrangement uses TRBV10-2 and TRBJ2-2; 9 bases map to TRBD2. Germline V gene lookup returns CDR1 WSHSY and CDR2 SAAADI. This CDR3 is built from 16 residues. J gave up 5 bases and V 7 bases, and 11 bases lay outside the gene matches. CDR3 sequence reads: CASKSSGAIGTGELFF. As DNA, the CDR3 is TGCGCCAGCAAGTCTAGCGGGGCAATAGGGACCGGGGAGCTGTTTTTT.

The chain is built from TRBV19 and TRBJ1-5; 10 bases are shared with TRBD1. The CDR3 has 16 residues. With 10 bases clipped from V and 2 bases from J, the junction kept 11 bases outside the gene matches. CDR1 and CDR2 from the germline V gene are LNHDA and SQIVND (reference sequence). CDR3 region: CATGETGGGRNQPQHF. CDR3 in DNA: TGTGCCACCGGAGAGACAGGGGGCGGGCGCAATCAGCCCCAGCATTTT. Variable domain in full (rest from reference TRBV19 and TRBJ1-5): DGGITQSPKYLFRKEGQNVTLSCEQNLNHDAMYWYRQDPGQGLRLIYYSQIVNDFQKGDIAEGYSVSREKKESFPLTVTSAQKNPTAFYLCATGETGGGRNQPQHFGDGTRLSIL.

The gene calls are TRBV28 and TRBJ2-7; TRBD2 matches 13 bases. The V segment lost 6 bases and the J segment 6 bases; nucleotides outside the gene matches: 11. The CDR3 is made up of 16 amino acids. Germline loops: CDR1 MDHEN, CDR2 SYDVKM. The CDR3 reads CASRLAGGPPSGEQYF. In DNA form, the CDR3 reads TGTGCCAGCAGACTAGCGGGAGGGCCTCCGTCTGGCGAGCAGTACTTC.

This chain uses TRBV28 with TRBJ1-5; D uncertain. Germline V gives CDR1 MDHEN, CDR2 SYDVKM. Trimming shortened V by 5 bases and J by 4 bases, and 3 bases separated the two germline ends. The CDR3 is 11 amino acids. CDR3 DNA: TGTGCCAGCAGTCTTAATCAGCCCCAGCATTTT. It encodes CASSLNQPQHF.